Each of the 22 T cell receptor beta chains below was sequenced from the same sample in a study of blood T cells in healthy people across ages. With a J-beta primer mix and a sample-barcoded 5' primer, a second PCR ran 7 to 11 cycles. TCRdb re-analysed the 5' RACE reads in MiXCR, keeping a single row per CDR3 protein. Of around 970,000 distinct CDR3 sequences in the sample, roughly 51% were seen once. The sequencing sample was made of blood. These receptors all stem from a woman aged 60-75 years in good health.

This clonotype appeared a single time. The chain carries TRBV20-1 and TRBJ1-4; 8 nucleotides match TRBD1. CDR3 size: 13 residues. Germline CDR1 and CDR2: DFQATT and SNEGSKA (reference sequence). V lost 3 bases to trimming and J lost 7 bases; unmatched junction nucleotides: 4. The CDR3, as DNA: TGCAGTGCTAGCCCAGGGGGCGGTGAAAAACTGTTTTTT. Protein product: CSASPGGGEKLFF.

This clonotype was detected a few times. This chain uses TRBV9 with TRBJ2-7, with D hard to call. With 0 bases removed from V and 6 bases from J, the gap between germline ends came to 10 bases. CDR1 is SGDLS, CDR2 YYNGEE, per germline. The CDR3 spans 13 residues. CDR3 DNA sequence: TGTGCCAGCAGCGTAGGGGAACGCGGCGAGCAGTACTTC. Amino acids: CASSVGERGEQYF. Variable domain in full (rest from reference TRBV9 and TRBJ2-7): DSGVTQTPKHLITATGQRVTLRCSPRSGDLSVYWYQQSLDQGLQFLIQYYNGEERAKGNILERFSAQQFPDLHSELNLSSLELGDSALYFCASSVGERGEQYFGPGTRLTVT.

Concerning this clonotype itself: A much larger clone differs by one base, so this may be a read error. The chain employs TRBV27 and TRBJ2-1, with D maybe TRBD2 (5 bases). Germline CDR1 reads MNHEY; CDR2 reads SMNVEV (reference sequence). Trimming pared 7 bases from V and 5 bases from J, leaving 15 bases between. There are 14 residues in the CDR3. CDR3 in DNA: TGTGCCAGCATTAAAGGGAGACCCCACAATGAGCAGTTCTTC. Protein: CASIKGRPHNEQFF.

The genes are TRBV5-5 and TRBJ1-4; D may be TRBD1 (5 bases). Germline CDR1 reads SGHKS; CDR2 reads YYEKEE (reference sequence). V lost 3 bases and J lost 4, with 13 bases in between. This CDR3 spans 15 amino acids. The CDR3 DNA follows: TGTGCCAGCAGCTCCAGACAGATCCTTAATGAAAAACTGTTTTTT. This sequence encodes CASSSRQILNEKLFF.

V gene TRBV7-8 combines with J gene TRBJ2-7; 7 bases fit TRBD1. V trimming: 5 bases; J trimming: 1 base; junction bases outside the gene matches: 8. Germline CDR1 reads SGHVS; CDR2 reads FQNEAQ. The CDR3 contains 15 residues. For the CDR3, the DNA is TGTGCCAGCAGCCCCGCAGGGGGTCTATCCTACGAGCAGTACTTC. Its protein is CASSPAGGLSYEQYF.

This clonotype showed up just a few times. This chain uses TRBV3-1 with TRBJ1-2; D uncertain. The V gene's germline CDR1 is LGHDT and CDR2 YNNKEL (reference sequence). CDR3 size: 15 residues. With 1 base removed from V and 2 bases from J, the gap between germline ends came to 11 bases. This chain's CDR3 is CASSQASAGNYGYTF. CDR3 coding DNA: TGTGCCAGCAGCCAAGCGTCGGCAGGCAACTATGGCTACACCTTC.

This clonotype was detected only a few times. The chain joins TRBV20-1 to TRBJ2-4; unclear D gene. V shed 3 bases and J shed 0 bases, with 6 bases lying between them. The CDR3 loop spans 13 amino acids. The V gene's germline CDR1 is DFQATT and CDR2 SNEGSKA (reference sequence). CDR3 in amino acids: CSASTLAKNIQYF. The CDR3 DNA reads TGCAGTGCTAGTACCCTAGCCAAAAACATTCAGTACTTC.

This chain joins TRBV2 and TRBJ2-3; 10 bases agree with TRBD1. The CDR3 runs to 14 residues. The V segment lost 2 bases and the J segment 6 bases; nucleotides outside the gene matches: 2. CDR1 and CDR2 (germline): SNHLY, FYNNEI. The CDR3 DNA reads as TGTGCCAGCAGTGAACGGACAGGGGGGGATACGCAGTATTTT. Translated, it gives CASSERTGGDTQYF.

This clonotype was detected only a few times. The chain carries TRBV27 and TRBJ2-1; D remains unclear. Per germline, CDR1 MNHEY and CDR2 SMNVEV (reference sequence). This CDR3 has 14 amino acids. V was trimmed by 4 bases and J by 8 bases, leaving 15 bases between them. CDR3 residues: CASSSYLLSYEQFF. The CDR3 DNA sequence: TGTGCCAGCAGTTCATACCTTCTATCTTATGAGCAGTTCTTC.

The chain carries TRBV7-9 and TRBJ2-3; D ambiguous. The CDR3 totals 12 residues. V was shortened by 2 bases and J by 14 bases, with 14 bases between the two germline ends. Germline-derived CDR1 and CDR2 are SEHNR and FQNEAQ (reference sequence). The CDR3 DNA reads TGTGCCAGCAGCTTAACGGGCGCCCCGGGGTATTTT. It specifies CASSLTGAPGYF. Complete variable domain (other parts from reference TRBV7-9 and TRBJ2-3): DTGVSQNPRHKITKRGQNVTFRCDPISEHNRLYWYRQTLGQGPEFLTYFQNEAQLEKSRLLSDRFSAERPKGSFSTLEIQRTEQGDSAMYLCASSLTGAPGYFGPGTRLTVL.

The CDR3 region has the DNA TGTGCCAGCAGTGAGGATCACGCGGCTGGGGCCAACGTCCTGACTTTC. It yields the protein CASSEDHAAGANVLTF. The V call is TRBV25-1, the J call TRBJ2-6, with unresolved D. Germline CDR1 reads MGHDK; CDR2 reads SYGVNS. This CDR3 is 16 amino acids long. V was pared by 3 bases and J by 2 bases, with 11 bases between. The full variable domain, its missing parts supplied by reference TRBV25-1 and TRBJ2-6, is EADIYQTPRYLVIGTGKKITLECSQTMGHDKMYWYQQDPGMELHLIHYSYGVNSTEKGDLSSESTVSRIRTEHFPLTLESARPSHTSQYLCASSEDHAAGANVLTFGAGSRLTVL.

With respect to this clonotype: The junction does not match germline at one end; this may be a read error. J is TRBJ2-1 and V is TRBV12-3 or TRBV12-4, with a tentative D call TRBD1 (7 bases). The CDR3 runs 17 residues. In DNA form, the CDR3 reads TGTGCCAACAGTCGACCAGGGGGGTCGAGCTCCTACAATGAGCAGTTCTTC. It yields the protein CANSRPGGSSSYNEQFF.

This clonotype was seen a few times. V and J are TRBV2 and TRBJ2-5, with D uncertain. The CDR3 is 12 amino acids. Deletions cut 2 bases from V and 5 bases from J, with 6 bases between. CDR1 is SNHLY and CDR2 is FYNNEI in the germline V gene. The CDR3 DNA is TGTGCCAGCAGTGAAATCAGGGAGACCCAGTACTTC. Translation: CASSEIRETQYF.

CDR3 sequence (DNA): TGTGCCACCAGTGATACCGGGACAGGGGGCGTTCAGTACTTC. Translation gives CATSDTGTGGVQYF. The chain recombines TRBV24-1 with TRBJ2-4, with TRBD1 matching 12 bases. The CDR3 is 14 amino acids. After removal of 3 bases from V and 11 bases from J, the junction contained 4 bases not matched to a gene. Germline V lookup: CDR1 KGHDR, CDR2 SFDVKD.

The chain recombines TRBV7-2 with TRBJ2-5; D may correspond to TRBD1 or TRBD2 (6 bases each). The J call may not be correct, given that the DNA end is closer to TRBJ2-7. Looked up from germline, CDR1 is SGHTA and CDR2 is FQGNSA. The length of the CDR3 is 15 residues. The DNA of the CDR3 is TGTGCCAGCAGACATGAAGGGGGGAATCGCTACGAGCAGTACTTC. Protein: CASRHEGGNRYEQYF.

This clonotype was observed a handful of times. This CDR3 reads CASSSTPSREQYF. CDR3 DNA sequence: TGTGCCAGCAGTTCTACTCCTTCGCGGGAGCAGTACTTC. This chain links TRBV28 with TRBJ2-7, with D hard to call. Germline V gives CDR1 MDHEN, CDR2 SYDVKM. V was shortened by 4 bases and J by 7 bases, with 14 bases between the two germline ends. The CDR3 loop spans 13 amino acids.

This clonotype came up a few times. For the CDR3, the DNA is TGCAGCGTTGAAGAGGGTGCGACTGAGACCCAGTACTTC. As protein: CSVEEGATETQYF. The chain combines TRBV29-1 with TRBJ2-5; D gene ambiguous. V was shortened by 0 bases and J by 5 bases, with 10 bases between the two germline ends. CDR3 size: 13 residues. The V gene's germline CDR1 is SQVTM and CDR2 ANQGSEA.

CDR3 sequence reads: CASSEGTGVKYF. CDR3 sequence (DNA): TGCGCCAGCAGTGAGGGTACGGGAGTGAAGTACTTC. The chain couples TRBV10-1 to TRBJ2-4; a weak D match, TRBD2 (6 bases). CDR1 is WNHNN and CDR2 is SYGVQD in the germline V gene (reference sequence). The CDR3 covers 12 residues. Trimming stripped 2 bases from V and 14 bases from J, with 13 bases between.

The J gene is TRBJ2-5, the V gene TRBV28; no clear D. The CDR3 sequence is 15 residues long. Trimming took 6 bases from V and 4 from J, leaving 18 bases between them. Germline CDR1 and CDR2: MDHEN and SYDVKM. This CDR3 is CASSKDGIVSETQYF. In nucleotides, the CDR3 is TGTGCCAGCAGCAAGGACGGTATTGTATCAGAGACCCAGTACTTC.

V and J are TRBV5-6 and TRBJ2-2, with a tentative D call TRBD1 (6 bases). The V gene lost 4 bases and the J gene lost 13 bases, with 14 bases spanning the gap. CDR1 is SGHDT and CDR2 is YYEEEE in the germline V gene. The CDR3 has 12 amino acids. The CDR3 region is CASSTQGWGLFF. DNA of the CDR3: TGTGCCAGCAGCACACAGGGTTGGGGGCTGTTTTTT.

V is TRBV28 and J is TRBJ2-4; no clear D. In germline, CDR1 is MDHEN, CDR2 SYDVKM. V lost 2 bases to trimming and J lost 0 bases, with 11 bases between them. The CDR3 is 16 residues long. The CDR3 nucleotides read TGTGCCAGCAGTTTAGCCCCTACTCTAGCCAAAAACATTCAGTACTTC. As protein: CASSLAPTLAKNIQYF.

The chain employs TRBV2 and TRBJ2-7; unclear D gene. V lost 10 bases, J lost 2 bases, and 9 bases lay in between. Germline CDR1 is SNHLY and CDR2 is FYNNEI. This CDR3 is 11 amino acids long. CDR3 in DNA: TGTGCCACAAGACAAACCTACGAGCAGTACTTC. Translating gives CATRQTYEQYF. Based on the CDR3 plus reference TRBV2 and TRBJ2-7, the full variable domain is EPEVTQTPSHQVTQMGQEVILRCVPISNHLYFYWYRQILGQKVEFLVSFYNNEISEKSEIFDDQFSVERPDGSNFTLKIRSTKLEDSAMYFCATRQTYEQYFGPGTRLTVT.